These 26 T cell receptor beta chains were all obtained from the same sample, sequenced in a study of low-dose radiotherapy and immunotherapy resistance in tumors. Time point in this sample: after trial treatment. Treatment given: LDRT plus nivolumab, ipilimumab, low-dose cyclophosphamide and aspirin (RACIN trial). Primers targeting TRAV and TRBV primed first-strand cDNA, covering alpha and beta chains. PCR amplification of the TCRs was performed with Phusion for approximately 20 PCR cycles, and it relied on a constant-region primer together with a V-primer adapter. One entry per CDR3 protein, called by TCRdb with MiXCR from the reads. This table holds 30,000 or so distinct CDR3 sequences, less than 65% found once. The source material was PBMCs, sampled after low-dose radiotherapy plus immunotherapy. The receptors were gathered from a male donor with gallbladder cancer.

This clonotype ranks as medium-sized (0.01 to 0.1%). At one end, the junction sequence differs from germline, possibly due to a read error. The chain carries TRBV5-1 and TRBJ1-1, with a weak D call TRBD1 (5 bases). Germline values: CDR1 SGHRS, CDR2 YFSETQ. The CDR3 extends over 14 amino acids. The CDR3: CASSGDGARTEAFF. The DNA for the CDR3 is TGTGCCAGCAGCGGGGACGGGGCGCGGACTGAAGCTTTCTTT.

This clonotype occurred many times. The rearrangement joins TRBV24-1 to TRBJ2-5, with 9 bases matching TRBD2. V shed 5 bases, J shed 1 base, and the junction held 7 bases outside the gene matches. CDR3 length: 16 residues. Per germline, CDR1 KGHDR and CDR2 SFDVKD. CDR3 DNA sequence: TGTGCCACCAGTGTCCTAGCGGGACCTTTCCAAGAGACCCAGTACTTC. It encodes CATSVLAGPFQETQYF.

The CDR3 protein is CSGNRQGTDTQYF. The CDR3 nucleotides read TGCAGCGGCAATAGGCAGGGCACAGATACGCAGTATTTT. This chain links TRBV29-1 with TRBJ2-3; D gene unclear. V lost 7 bases to trimming and J lost 1 base, with 12 bases between them. The CDR3 contains 13 residues. Germline CDR1 is SQVTM and CDR2 is ANQGSEA.

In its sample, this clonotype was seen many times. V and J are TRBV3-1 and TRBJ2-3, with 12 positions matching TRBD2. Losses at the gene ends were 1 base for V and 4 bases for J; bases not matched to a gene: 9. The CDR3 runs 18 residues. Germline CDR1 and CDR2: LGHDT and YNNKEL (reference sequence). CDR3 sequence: CASSQGSLAGGIADTQYF. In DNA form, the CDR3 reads TGTGCCAGCAGCCAAGGGTCACTAGCGGGAGGCATCGCAGATACGCAGTATTTT.

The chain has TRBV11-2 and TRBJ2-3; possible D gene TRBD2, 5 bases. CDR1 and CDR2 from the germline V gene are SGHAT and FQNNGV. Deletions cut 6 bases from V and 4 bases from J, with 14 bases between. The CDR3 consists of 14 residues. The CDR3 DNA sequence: TGTGCCAGCAGTCGTGGACTGCAATCAGATACGCAGTATTTT. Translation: CASSRGLQSDTQYF.

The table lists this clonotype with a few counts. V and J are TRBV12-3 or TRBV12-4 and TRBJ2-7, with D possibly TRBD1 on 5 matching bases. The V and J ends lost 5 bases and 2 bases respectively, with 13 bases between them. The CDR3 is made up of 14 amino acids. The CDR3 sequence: CASSPSQGAYEQYF. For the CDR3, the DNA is TGTGCCAGCAGTCCAAGTCAGGGTGCCTACGAGCAGTACTTC.

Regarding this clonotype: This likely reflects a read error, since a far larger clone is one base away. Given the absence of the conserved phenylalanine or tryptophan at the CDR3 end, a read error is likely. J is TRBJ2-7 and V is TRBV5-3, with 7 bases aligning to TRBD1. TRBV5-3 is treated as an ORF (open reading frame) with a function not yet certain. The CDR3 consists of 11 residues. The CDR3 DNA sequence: TGTGCCAGCAGCTTGGACAGGCGGCAGTACTTA. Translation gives CASSLDRRQYL.

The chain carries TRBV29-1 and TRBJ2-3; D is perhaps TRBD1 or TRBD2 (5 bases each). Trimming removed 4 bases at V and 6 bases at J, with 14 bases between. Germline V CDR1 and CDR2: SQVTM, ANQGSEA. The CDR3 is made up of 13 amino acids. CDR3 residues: CSVGRGPGDTQYF. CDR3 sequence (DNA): TGCAGCGTTGGTCGGGGCCCTGGGGATACGCAGTATTTT.

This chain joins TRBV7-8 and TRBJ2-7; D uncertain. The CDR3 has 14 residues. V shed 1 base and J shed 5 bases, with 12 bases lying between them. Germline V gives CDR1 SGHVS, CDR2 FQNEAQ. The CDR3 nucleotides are TGTGCCAGCAGCTTAGGACTGCTACGGGACGAGCAGTACTTC. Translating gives CASSLGLLRDEQYF. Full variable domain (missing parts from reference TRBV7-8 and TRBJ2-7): GAGVSQSPRYKVAKRGQDVALRCDPISGHVSLFWYQQALGQGPEFLTYFQNEAQLDKSGLPSDRFFAERPEGSVSTLKIQRTQQEDSAVYLCASSLGLLRDEQYFGPGTRLTVT.

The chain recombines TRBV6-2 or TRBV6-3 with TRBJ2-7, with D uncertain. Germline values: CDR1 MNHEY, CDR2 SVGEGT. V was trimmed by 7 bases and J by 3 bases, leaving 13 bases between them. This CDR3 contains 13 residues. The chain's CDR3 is CASNKMDRYEQYF. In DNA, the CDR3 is TGTGCCAGCAATAAAATGGACCGCTACGAGCAGTACTTC.

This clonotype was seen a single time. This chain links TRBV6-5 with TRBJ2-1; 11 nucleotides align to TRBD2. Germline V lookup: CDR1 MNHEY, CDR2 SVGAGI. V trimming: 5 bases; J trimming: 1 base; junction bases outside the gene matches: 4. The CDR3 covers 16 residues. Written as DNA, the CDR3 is TGTGCCAGCAGTAAAAGACTAGCGGGGTCCTACAATGAGCAGTTCTTC. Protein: CASSKRLAGSYNEQFF.

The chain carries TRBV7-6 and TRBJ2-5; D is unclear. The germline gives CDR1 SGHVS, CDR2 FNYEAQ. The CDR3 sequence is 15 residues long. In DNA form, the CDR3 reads TGTGCTGGCAGCTCCGGTCGGGCGTACCAAGAGACCCAGTACTTC. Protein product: CAGSSGRAYQETQYF. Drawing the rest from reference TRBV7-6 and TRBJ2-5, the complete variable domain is GAGVSQSPRYKVTKRGQDVALRCDPISGHVSLYWYRQALGQGPEFLTYFNYEAQQDKSGLPNDRFSAERPEGSISTLTIQRTEQRDSAMYRCAGSSGRAYQETQYFGPGTRLLVL.

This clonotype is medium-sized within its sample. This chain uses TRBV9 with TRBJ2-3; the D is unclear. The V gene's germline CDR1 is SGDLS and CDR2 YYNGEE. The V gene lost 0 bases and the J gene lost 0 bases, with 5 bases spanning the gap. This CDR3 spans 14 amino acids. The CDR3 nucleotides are TGTGCCAGCAGCGTAGAGGAAAGCACAGATACGCAGTATTTT. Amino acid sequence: CASSVEESTDTQYF.

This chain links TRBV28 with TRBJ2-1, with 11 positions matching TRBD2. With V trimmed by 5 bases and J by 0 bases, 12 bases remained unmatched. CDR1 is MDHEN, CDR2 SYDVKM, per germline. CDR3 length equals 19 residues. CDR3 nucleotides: TGTGCCAGCAGTAACCCGGGACTAGCGGAGGTGGACTCCTACAATGAGCAGTTCTTC. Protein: CASSNPGLAEVDSYNEQFF.

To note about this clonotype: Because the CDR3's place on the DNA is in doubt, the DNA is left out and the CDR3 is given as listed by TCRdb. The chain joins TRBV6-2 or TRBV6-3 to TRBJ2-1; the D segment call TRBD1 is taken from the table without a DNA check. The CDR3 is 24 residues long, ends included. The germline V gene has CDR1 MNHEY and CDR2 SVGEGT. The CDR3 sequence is CASESAGEQFFGPGTRLPYNEQFF.

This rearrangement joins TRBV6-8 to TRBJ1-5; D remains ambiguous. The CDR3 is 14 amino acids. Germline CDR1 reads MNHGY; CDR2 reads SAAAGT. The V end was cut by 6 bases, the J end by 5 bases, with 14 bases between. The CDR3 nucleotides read TGTGCCAGCAGCCCCAGAGGGAACCATCAGCCCCAGCATTTT. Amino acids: CASSPRGNHQPQHF.

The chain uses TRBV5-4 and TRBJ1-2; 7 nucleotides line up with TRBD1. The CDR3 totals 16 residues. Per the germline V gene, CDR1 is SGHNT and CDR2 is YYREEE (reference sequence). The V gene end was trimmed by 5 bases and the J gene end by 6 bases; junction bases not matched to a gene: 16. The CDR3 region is CASSLPNRGGGNGYTF. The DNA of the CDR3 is TGTGCCAGCAGTTTGCCAAACAGGGGAGGGGGGAATGGCTACACCTTC.

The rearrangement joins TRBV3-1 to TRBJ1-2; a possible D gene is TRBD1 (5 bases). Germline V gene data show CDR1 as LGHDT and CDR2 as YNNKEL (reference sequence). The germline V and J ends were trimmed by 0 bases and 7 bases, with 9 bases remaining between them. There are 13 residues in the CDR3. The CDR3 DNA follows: TGTGCCAGCAGCCAAGATCGCGGGACTGGCTACACCTTC. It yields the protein CASSQDRGTGYTF.

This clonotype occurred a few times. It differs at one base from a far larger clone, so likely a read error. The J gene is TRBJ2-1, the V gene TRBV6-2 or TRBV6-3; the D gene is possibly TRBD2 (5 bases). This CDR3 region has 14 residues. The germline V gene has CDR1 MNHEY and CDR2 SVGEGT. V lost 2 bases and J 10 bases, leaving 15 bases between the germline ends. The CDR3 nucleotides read TGTGCCAGCAGTTACGGTGGGAGCCCCTACGAGCAGTTCTTC. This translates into CASSYGGSPYEQFF.

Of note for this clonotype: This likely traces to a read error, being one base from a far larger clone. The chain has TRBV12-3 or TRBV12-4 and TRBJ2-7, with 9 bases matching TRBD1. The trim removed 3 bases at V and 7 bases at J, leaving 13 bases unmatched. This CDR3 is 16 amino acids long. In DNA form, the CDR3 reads TGTGCCAGCAGTTTTATTCTGGGACAGGGAGGCGATGAGCAGTACTTC. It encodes CASSFILGQGGDEQYF.

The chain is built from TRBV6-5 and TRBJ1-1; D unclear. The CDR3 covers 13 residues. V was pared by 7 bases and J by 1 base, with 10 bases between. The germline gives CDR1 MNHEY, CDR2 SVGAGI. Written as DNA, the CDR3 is TGTGCCAGCAAGAACCCGGAGAACACTGAAGCTTTCTTT. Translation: CASKNPENTEAFF.

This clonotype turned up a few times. The CDR3 sequence is CASSLSGTGYNEQFF. The CDR3 coding sequence is TGCGCCAGCAGCTTATCCGGGACAGGCTACAATGAGCAGTTCTTC. V and J are TRBV5-1 and TRBJ2-1; the match to TRBD1 covers 8 bases. V dropped 2 bases and J dropped 3; count of bases not matched to a gene: 4. Per germline, CDR1 SGHRS and CDR2 YFSETQ. The CDR3 consists of 15 residues.

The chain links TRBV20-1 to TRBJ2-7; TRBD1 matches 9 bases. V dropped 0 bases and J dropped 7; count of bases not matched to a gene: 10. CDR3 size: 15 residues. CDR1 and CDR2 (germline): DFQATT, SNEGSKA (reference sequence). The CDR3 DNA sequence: TGCAGTGCTAGAGATCCGGACAGGGGAGGAGGTGAGCAGTACTTC. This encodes CSARDPDRGGGEQYF.

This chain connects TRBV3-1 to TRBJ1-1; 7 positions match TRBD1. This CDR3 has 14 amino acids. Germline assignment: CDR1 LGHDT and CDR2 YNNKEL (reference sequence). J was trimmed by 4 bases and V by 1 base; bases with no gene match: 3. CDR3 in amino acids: CASSQVAGGTEAFF. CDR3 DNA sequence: TGTGCCAGCAGCCAAGTTGCAGGGGGCACTGAAGCTTTCTTT.

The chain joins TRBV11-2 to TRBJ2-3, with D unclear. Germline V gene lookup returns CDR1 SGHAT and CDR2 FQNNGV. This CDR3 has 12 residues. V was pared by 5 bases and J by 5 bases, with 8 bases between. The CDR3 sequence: CASSPRGDTQYF. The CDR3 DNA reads TGTGCCAGCAGCCCGAGAGGAGATACGCAGTATTTT.

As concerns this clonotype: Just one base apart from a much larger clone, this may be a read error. In DNA form, the CDR3 reads TGTGCCCGGGGGGGCACAGCTTACGAGCAGTACTTC. Translated, it gives CARGGTAYEQYF. V gene TRBV30 combines with J gene TRBJ2-7; TRBD2 agrees at 8 bases. The junction had 7 bases not matched to a gene; V was cut back by 8 bases and J by 4 bases. CDR1 and CDR2 (germline): GTSNPN, SVGIG (reference sequence). There are 12 residues in the CDR3.